The clone carrying this T cell receptor beta chain was observed many times. Its antigen is as yet unknown. The data are from a study of CD8 T cells in ankylosing spondylitis. Trimming took 4 bases from V and 7 from J; bases not matched to a gene: 8. Germline V gives CDR1 SGHNT, CDR2 YYREEE (reference sequence). There are 14 residues in the CDR3. Study-wide results and caveats: Some motif variants had been reported before (in reactive arthritis synovial fluid and blood).

Construction of TCR beta libraries was performed using quantitative 5'-RACE with molecular barcodes. TCRdb used MiXCR to reprocess the 5' RACE reads, holding one entry per CDR3 protein. The table includes about 240,000 distinct CDR3 sequences, around 9.1% detected once. The receptor's source is a male donor with ankylosing spondylitis or in good health (not recorded which). This chain uses TRBV5-4 with TRBJ2-4; 7 bases map to TRBD1. The sequencing sample was made of blood, either unsorted or a sorted T cell fraction (not recorded which). This CDR3 reads CASSQQGMVNIQYF. DNA for the CDR3: TGTGCCAGCAGCCAACAGGGGATGGTCAACATTCAGTACTTC.